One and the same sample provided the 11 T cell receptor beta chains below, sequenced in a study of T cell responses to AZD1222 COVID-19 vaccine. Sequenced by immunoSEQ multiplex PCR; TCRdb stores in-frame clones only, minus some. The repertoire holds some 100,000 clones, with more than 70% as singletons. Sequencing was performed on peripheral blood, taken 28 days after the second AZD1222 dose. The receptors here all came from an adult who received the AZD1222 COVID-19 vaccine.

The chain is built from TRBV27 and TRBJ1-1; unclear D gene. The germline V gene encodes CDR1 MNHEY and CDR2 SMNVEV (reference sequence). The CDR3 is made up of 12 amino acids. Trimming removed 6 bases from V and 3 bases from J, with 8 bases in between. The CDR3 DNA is TGTGCCAGCAGGGGAACGGACACTGAAGCTTTCTTT. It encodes CASRGTDTEAFF.

In nucleotides, the CDR3 is TGTGCCAGCAGCTCGACAGGGACCGGGGAGCTGTTTTTT. Its protein is CASSSTGTGELFF. V and J are TRBV13 and TRBJ2-2; 7 nucleotides match TRBD1. The V gene end was trimmed by 4 bases and the J gene end by 5 bases; junction bases not matched to a gene: 1. The CDR3 has 13 amino acids. CDR1 is PRHDT, CDR2 FYEKMQ, per germline (reference sequence).

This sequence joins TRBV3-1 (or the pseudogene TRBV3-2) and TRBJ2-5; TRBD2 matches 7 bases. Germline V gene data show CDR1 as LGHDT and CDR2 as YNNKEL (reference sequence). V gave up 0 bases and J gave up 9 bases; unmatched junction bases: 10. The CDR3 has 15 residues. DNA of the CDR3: TGTGCCAGCAGCCAAGATTTCGCGCGGGAGTTGGCCCAGTACTTC. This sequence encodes CASSQDFARELAQYF.

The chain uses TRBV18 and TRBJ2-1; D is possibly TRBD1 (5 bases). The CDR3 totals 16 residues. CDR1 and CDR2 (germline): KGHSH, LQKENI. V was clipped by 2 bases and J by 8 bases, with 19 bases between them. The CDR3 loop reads CASSPEGVVGLDEQFF. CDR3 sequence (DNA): TGTGCCAGCTCACCAGAAGGGGTTGTCGGGTTGGATGAGCAGTTCTTC.

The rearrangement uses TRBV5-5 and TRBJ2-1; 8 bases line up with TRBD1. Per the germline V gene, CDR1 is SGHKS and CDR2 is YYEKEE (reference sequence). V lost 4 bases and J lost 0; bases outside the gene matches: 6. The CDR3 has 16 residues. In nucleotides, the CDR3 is TGTGCCAGCAGCACGGACAGGGCTAGCTCCTACAATGAGCAGTTCTTC. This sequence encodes CASSTDRASSYNEQFF.

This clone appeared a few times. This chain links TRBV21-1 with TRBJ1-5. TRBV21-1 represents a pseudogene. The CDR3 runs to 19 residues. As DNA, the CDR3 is TGTGCCAGCAGCAAAGAGGGAGGGAGTGAATATTTAAGCAATCAGCCCCAGCATTTT. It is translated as CASSKEGGSEYLSNQPQHF.

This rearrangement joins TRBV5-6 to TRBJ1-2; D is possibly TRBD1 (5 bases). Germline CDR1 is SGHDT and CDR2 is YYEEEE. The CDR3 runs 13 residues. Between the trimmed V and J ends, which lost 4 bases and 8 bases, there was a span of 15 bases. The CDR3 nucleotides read TGTGCCAGCAGCCTTTGGGGGGAACAGGGCTACACCTTC. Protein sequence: CASSLWGEQGYTF. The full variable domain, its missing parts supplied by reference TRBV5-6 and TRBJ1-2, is DAGVTQSPTHLIKTRGQQVTLRCSPKSGHDTVSWYQQALGQGPQFIFQYYEEEERQRGNFPDRFSGHQFPNYSSELNVNALLLGDSALYLCASSLWGEQGYTFGSGTRLTVV.

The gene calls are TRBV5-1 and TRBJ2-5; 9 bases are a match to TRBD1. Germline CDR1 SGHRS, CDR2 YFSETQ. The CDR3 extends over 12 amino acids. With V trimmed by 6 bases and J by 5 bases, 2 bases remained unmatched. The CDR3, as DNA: TGCGCCAGCAAGGGACAGGGCGAGACCCAGTACTTC. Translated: CASKGQGETQYF.

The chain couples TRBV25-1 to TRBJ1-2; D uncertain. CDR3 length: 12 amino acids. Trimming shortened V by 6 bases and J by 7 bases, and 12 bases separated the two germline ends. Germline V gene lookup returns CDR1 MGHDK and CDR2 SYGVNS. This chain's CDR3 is CASRGVSGGYTF. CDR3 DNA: TGTGCCAGCAGAGGAGTTTCTGGTGGCTACACCTTC.

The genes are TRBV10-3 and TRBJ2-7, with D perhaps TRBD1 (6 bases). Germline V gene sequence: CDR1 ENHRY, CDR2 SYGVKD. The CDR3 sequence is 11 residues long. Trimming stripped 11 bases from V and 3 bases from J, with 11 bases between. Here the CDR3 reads CAGRDNYEQYF. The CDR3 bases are TGTGCCGGCCGGGACAACTACGAGCAGTACTTC.

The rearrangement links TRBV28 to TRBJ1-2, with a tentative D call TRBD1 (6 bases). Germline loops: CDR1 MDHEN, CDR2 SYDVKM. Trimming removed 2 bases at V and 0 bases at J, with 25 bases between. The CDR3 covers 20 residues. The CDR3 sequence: CASSLASSLDSLPSNYGYTF. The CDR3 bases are TGTGCCAGCAGTTTAGCATCAAGCTTGGACAGCCTACCTTCTAACTATGGCTACACCTTC.